A selection of T cell receptor beta chains follows, all from one sample in a study of blood T cell repertoires in COVID-19. Sequencing used immunoSEQ multiplex PCR; TCRdb keeps in-frame clones, though not all of them. The sample has some 120,000 clones; about nine tenths are singletons. The sample comprised peripheral blood. These receptors all stem from a human donor with active COVID-19. The donor label of this sample is uncertain. Both conserved end residues are part of each CDR3. The order of the fields is CDR3 length, V gene, D gene, J gene, clone size, CDR3 protein, CDR3 DNA. A D gene is named only where the DNA matches it firmly. Size is omitted from some rows. Given values are once, few, many or a class for expanded clones.

length: 14
V: TRBV6-6
D: -
J: TRBJ2-7
size: -
CDR3: CASSYSEAHREQYF
DNA: TGTGCCAGCAGTTACTCTGAGGCCCACCGCGAGCAGTACTTC

length: 14
V: TRBV28
D: TRBD1
J: TRBJ1-1
size: -
CDR3: CASSLSGGDTEAFF
DNA: TGTGCCAGCAGTTTATCAGGGGGTGACACTGAAGCTTTCTTT

length: 13
V: TRBV10-3
D: TRBD1
J: TRBJ1-1
size: once
CDR3: CAISVKQGTEAFF
DNA: TGTGCCATCAGCGTAAAACAGGGGACTGAAGCTTTCTTT

length: 16
V: TRBV7-2
D: -
J: TRBJ2-3
size: -
CDR3: CASSLEATVATDTQYF
DNA: TGTGCCAGCAGCTTAGAGGCGACAGTTGCCACAGATACGCAGTATTTT

length: 18
V: TRBV15
D: -
J: TRBJ2-3
size: -
CDR3: CATSRAFHDTLGTDTQYF
DNA: TGTGCCACCAGCAGAGCCTTCCACGACACACTGGGCACAGATACGCAGTATTTT

length: 11
V: TRBV19
D: TRBD1
J: TRBJ1-1
size: -
CDR3: CASHRGTEAFF
DNA: TGTGCCAGTCACAGGGGCACTGAAGCTTTCTTT

length: 12
V: TRBV11-3
D: -
J: TRBJ2-5
size: -
CDR3: CASSPAGETQYF
DNA: TGTGCCAGCAGCCCAGCGGGTGAGACCCAGTACTTC

length: 13
V: TRBV6-5
D: TRBD1
J: TRBJ2-2
size: -
CDR3: CASSHTGVGELFF
DNA: TGTGCCAGCAGTCACACAGGGGTAGGGGAGCTGTTTTTT

length: 13
V: TRBV6-5
D: -
J: TRBJ2-6
size: -
CDR3: CASSPAGVIVLTF
DNA: TGTGCCAGCAGTCCCGCAGGGGTGATCGTCCTGACTTTC

length: 14
V: TRBV6-4
D: -
J: TRBJ2-5
size: -
CDR3: CASSEGARVETQYF
DNA: TGTGCCAGCAGTGAAGGGGCCCGGGTGGAGACCCAGTACTTC

length: 17
V: TRBV27
D: -
J: TRBJ2-7
size: -
CDR3: CASSFSWTEVGTYEQYF
DNA: TGTGCCAGCAGTTTTTCCTGGACAGAAGTAGGGACCTACGAGCAGTACTTC

length: 15
V: TRBV2
D: -
J: TRBJ1-4
size: once
CDR3: CASSDLGVTNEKLFF
DNA: TGTGCCAGCAGTGATTTGGGCGTGACTAATGAAAAACTGTTTTTT

length: 16
V: TRBV6-4
D: TRBD1
J: TRBJ1-3
size: -
CDR3: CATAGERGRPGNTIYF
DNA: TGTGCCACCGCGGGTGAGAGGGGGCGCCCTGGAAACACCATATATTTT

length: 14
V: TRBV2
D: -
J: TRBJ2-1
size: -
CDR3: CASGLTGINNEQFF
DNA: TGTGCCAGCGGGCTTACGGGGATAAACAATGAGCAGTTCTTC

length: 13
V: TRBV19
D: -
J: TRBJ1-4
size: -
CDR3: CASSSRDTGKLFF
DNA: TGTGCCAGTAGTAGCCGGGACACGGGAAAACTGTTTTTT

length: 15
V: TRBV5-4
D: TRBD1
J: TRBJ2-7
size: -
CDR3: CASSLKVQGAYEQYF
DNA: TGTGCCAGCAGCTTGAAGGTTCAGGGGGCCTACGAGCAGTACTTC

length: 12
V: TRBV12-3/TRBV12-4
D: TRBD1
J: TRBJ2-7
size: -
CDR3: CASTTQGYEQYF
DNA: TGTGCCAGCACCACACAGGGGTACGAGCAGTACTTC

length: 17
V: TRBV3-1/TRBV3-2
D: TRBD2
J: TRBJ2-1
size: -
CDR3: CASSQLRAGAASYEQFF
DNA: TGTGCCAGCAGCCAACTGCGAGCGGGGGCCGCCTCGTATGAGCAGTTCTTC

length: 16
V: TRBV5-5
D: TRBD1
J: TRBJ2-5
size: few
CDR3: CASTPGGQVRGETQYF
DNA: TGTGCCAGCACCCCCGGAGGACAGGTTAGGGGTGAGACCCAGTACTTC